Reported below is one T cell receptor (beta chain). These data originate in a study of cytomegalovirus exposure and HLA in healthy donors. CDR1 is WSHSY, CDR2 SAAADI, per germline. V was cut by 6 bases and J by 0 bases, with 12 bases left in between. This CDR3 has 15 residues. PCR involved 60 Vbeta and 13 Jbeta primers. Generated by immunoSEQ multiplex PCR, the TCRdb table keeps only in-frame clones and is missing some. The sample includes over 120,000 clones, more than 9.5% of them seen just once. The sample comprised PBMCs. The J gene is TRBJ2-1, the V gene TRBV10-2, with a possible D match to TRBD2 (6 bases). The sequence derives from a man aged 45-60 years in good health and CMV-seronegative. The CDR3 region is CASRIGGSSYNEQFF. In nucleotides, the CDR3 is TGCGCCAGCAGGATCGGGGGTTCCTCCTACAATGAGCAGTTCTTC.